This T cell receptor beta chain appears in the sequencing data of a study of T cells after yellow fever vaccination. Study-wide findings and caveats: After the booster, approximately 95% of CD4 and approximately 90% of CD8 primary-response clones were re-detected.

This clonotype showed up many times. Its cognate antigen is unknown. The CDR3 length is 15 residues. V lost 4 bases, J lost 9 bases, and 21 bases lay in between. Germline assignment: CDR1 SGHVS and CDR2 FQNEAQ. TCR cDNA, made by 5'RACE template switching, carried an added universal primer site and UMIs. TCRdb re-derived calls from the 5' RACE reads in MiXCR, one entry per CDR3 protein. Of about 630,000 distinct CDR3 sequences in the sample, around an eighth were seen once. The sequence came from a man between 25 and 39 years old who received the YFV17D yellow fever vaccine. This sample comprised PBMCs, obtained on the day of the yellow fever booster vaccination. The V gene is TRBV7-8, the J gene TRBJ1-2; D might be TRBD1 (5 bases). The DNA for the CDR3 is TGTGCCAGCAGCTCCCATACAGGAGACGGTGGACGCTACACCTTC. Encoded protein: CASSSHTGDGGRYTF.